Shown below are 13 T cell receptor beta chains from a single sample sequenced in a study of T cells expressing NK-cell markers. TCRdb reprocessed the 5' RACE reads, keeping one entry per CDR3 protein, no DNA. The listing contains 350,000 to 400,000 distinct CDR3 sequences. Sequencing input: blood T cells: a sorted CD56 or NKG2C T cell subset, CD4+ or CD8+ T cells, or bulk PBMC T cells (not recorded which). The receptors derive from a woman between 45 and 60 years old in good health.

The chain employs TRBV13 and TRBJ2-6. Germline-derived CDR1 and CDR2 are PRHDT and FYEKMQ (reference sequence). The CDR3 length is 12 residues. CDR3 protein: CASSFRSNVLTF.

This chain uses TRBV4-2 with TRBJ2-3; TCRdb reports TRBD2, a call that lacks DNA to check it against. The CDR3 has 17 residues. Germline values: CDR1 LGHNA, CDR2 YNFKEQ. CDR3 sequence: CASSQGTSGRFADTQYF.

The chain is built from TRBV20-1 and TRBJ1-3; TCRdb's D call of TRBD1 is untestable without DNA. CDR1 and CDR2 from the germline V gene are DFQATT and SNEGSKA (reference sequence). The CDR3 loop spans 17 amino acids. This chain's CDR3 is CSARDLGQGRGGNTIYF.

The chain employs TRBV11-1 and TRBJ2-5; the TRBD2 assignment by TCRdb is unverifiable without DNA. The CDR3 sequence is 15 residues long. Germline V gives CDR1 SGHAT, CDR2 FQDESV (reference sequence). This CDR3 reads CASSSDSGKQETQYF.

The CDR3 here is CASSPGHPNGYTF. The genes are TRBV12-3 or TRBV12-4 and TRBJ1-2; with no DNA, the TCRdb D assignment of TRBD1 cannot be verified. CDR3 length: 13 amino acids.

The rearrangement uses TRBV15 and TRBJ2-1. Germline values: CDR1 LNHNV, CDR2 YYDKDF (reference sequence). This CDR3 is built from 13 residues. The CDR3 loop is CATSRRAWNEQFF.

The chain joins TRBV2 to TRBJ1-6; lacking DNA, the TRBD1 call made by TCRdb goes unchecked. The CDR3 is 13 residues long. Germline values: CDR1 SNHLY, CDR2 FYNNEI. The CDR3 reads CASRPGNNSPLHF.

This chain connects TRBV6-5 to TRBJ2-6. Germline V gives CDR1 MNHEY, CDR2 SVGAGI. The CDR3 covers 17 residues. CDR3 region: CASSYSDSISGANVLTF.

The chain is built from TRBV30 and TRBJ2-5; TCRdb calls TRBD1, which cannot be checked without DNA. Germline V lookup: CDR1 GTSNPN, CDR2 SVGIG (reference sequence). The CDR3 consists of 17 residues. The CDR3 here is CAWRTRDTGRVHETQYF.

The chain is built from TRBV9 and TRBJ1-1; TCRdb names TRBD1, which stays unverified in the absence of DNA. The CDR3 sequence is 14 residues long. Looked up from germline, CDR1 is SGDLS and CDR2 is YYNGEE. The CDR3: CASSVAARSAEAFF.

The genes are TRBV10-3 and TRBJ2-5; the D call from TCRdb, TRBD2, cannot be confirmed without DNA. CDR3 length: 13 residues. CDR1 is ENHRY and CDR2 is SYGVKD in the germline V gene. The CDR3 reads CATNLAIKETQYF.

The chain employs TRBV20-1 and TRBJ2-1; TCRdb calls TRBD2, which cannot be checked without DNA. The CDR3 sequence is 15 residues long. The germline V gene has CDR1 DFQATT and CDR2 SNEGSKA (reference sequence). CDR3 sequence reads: CSARDSAGAGGEQFF.

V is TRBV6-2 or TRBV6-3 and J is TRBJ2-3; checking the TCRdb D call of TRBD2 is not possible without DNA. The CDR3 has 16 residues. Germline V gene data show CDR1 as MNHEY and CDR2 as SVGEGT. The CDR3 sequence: CASSIRTSGFTDTQYF.